This passage covers 23 T cell receptor beta chains from one sample sequenced in a study of cytomegalovirus exposure and HLA in healthy donors. Here immunoSEQ multiplex PCR was the method, and the copy in TCRdb shows in-frame clones only, minus some. The data show more than 45,000 clones, roughly 94% seen once. Sequencing input: PBMCs. These receptor sequences come from a man aged 18 to 29 in good health and CMV-seronegative.

J is TRBJ1-5 and V is TRBV5-6; possible D gene TRBD1, 6 bases. The germline gives CDR1 SGHDT, CDR2 YYEEEE. Trimming left V 4 bases short and J 4 bases short, with 18 bases between. This CDR3 contains 16 residues. In nucleotides, the CDR3 is TGTGCCAGCAGCCCGGGACACCAGATGGGTAATCAGCCCCAGCATTTT. Translated: CASSPGHQMGNQPQHF.

The V and J genes are TRBV6-1 and TRBJ2-3, with a weak D call TRBD2 (5 bases). There are 13 residues in the CDR3. The germline gives CDR1 MNHNS, CDR2 SASEGT. V lost 7 bases, J lost 0 bases, and 8 bases lay in between. CDR3 amino acids: CASKRASTDTQYF. The CDR3 DNA sequence: TGTGCCAGCAAGAGGGCTAGCACAGATACGCAGTATTTT.

The genes are TRBV13 and TRBJ2-1, with 7 bases matching TRBD1. V was pared by 4 bases and J by 14 bases, with 5 bases of the junction left unmatched. The CDR3 covers 11 residues. Per the germline V gene, CDR1 is PRHDT and CDR2 is FYEKMQ (reference sequence). Here the CDR3 DNA reads TGTGCCAGCAGCTCCCAGGGGGAGAAGTTCTTC. Amino acids: CASSSQGEKFF. Complete variable domain (other parts from reference TRBV13 and TRBJ2-1): AAGVIQSPRHLIKEKRETATLKCYPIPRHDTVYWYQQGPGQDPQFLISFYEKMQSDKGSIPDRFSAQQFSDYHSELNMSSLELGDSALYFCASSSQGEKFFGPGTRLTVL.

On this clone: A read error may produce the germline difference seen at one junction end. This chain joins TRBV10-2 and TRBJ1-1, with D uncertain. The germline V gene has CDR1 WSHSY and CDR2 SAAADI. The CDR3 consists of 12 residues. CDR3 coding DNA: TGCGCCAGCAGTGTCACCAACAGTGAAGCTTTCTTT. As protein: CASSVTNSEAFF.

The chain carries TRBV5-6 and TRBJ2-7; 11 positions agree with TRBD2. The CDR3 consists of 16 residues. Trimming removed 2 bases from V and 3 bases from J; junction bases left unmatched: 7. Germline CDR1 is SGHDT and CDR2 is YYEEEE. The CDR3 DNA sequence: TGTGCCAGCAGCTTTGGGGGACTAGCGGAGATCTACGAGCAGTACTTC. Protein product: CASSFGGLAEIYEQYF.

This chain uses TRBV6-5 with TRBJ1-2; D possibly corresponds to TRBD1 (5 bases). This CDR3 contains 12 residues. The V end lost 6 bases, the J end lost 7 bases, and 12 bases lay between the germline ends. CDR1 is MNHEY, CDR2 SVGAGI, per germline. In nucleotides, the CDR3 is TGTGCCAGCAGACCAGCTACAGGTGGCTACACCTTC. This sequence encodes CASRPATGGYTF.

V gene TRBV4-1 combines with J gene TRBJ2-4; D remains unclear. V was clipped by 4 bases and J by 0 bases, with 16 bases between them. Per germline, CDR1 MGHRA and CDR2 YSYEKL. CDR3 length: 17 residues. This CDR3 is CASSLRPLLLAKNIQYF. CDR3 DNA sequence: TGCGCCAGCAGCCTTCGCCCCCTACTGCTAGCCAAAAACATTCAGTACTTC.

The chain couples TRBV5-4 to TRBJ1-2, with D possibly TRBD1 on 6 matching bases. V lost 5 bases and J lost 8, with 13 bases in between. The CDR3 is 12 amino acids. Germline V CDR1 and CDR2: SGHNT, YYREEE (reference sequence). CDR3 region: CASSRWGQGYTF. The CDR3 DNA reads as TGTGCCAGCAGTCGATGGGGGCAAGGCTACACCTTC.

This sequence joins TRBV4-1 and TRBJ2-2, with 8 bases that match TRBD2. Germline V lookup: CDR1 MGHRA, CDR2 YSYEKL. There are 16 residues in the CDR3. V shed 1 base and J 6 bases; nucleotides not matched to a gene: 7. The CDR3 sequence is CASSQGGLAVAGELFF. In DNA form, the CDR3 reads TGCGCCAGCAGCCAAGGCGGACTAGCAGTCGCCGGGGAGCTGTTTTTT.

The chain combines TRBV5-1 with TRBJ2-1; D is perhaps TRBD2 (6 bases). Trimming left V 1 base short and J 6 bases short, with 17 bases between. This CDR3 is built from 16 residues. Per the germline V gene, CDR1 is SGHRS and CDR2 is YFSETQ. CDR3: CASSLYSGTGLNEQFF. The CDR3, as DNA: TGCGCCAGCAGCTTGTACTCCGGGACTGGACTCAATGAGCAGTTCTTC.

The V gene is TRBV9, the J gene TRBJ1-1; maybe TRBD1 (5 bases). Germline loops: CDR1 SGDLS, CDR2 YYNGEE. CDR3 length: 14 residues. V lost 0 bases and J 4 bases, leaving 10 bases between the germline ends. The CDR3 loop reads CASSVEGGTTEAFF. In DNA form, the CDR3 reads TGTGCCAGCAGCGTAGAGGGAGGGACCACTGAAGCTTTCTTT. The entire variable domain, with the rest obtained from reference TRBV9 and TRBJ1-1, is as follows: DSGVTQTPKHLITATGQRVTLRCSPRSGDLSVYWYQQSLDQGLQFLIQYYNGEERAKGNILERFSAQQFPDLHSELNLSSLELGDSALYFCASSVEGGTTEAFFGQGTRLTVV.

The chain joins TRBV6-4 to TRBJ2-3, with 8 bases aligning to TRBD2. CDR1 is MRHNA, CDR2 SNTAGT, per germline. With V trimmed by 2 bases and J by 4 bases, 8 bases remained unmatched. The CDR3 sequence is 16 residues long. The CDR3 DNA reads as TGTGCCAGCAGTGACCCCAGCGGGAGCGGGGCAGATACGCAGTATTTT. The encoded protein is CASSDPSGSGADTQYF.

This clone has just a few counts. The chain has TRBV5-1 and TRBJ2-4, with 7 bases fitting TRBD1. Germline V CDR1 and CDR2: SGHRS, YFSETQ. CDR3 length equals 14 residues. V shed 7 bases, J shed 4 bases, and the junction held 8 bases outside the gene matches. The CDR3 DNA sequence: TGCGCCAGCGCCTCTGGGACAGCTAAAAACATTCAGTACTTC. This codes for CASASGTAKNIQYF.

V and J are TRBV5-6 and TRBJ1-1; unclear D gene. The CDR3 covers 14 residues. Trimming cost V 4 bases and J 2 bases, with 12 bases left between them. Germline V gene lookup returns CDR1 SGHDT and CDR2 YYEEEE. CDR3: CASSPEGINTEAFF. CDR3 DNA sequence: TGTGCCAGCAGCCCGGAGGGCATCAACACTGAAGCTTTCTTT.

CDR3 sequence (DNA): TGTGCCAGCAGAGAACTAGCGGGAGGGATTAACACCGGGGAGCTGTTTTTT. This sequence encodes CASRELAGGINTGELFF. The V gene is TRBV6-1, the J gene TRBJ2-2; the match to TRBD2 covers 13 bases. Germline loops: CDR1 MNHNS, CDR2 SASEGT. The CDR3 runs 17 residues. Trimming cost V 6 bases and J 2 bases; bases outside gene matches: 6.

The chain links TRBV7-9 to TRBJ2-3; tentative D call: TRBD2 (7 bases). The V gene lost 4 bases and the J gene lost 0 bases, with 14 bases spanning the gap. CDR1 is SEHNR and CDR2 is FQNEAQ in the germline V gene (reference sequence). This CDR3 comprises 16 residues. The chain's CDR3 is CASSSDRTSSTDTQYF. CDR3 bases: TGTGCCAGCAGCTCAGACAGGACTAGTAGCACAGATACGCAGTATTTT.

CDR3 sequence reads: CASSQDRTGGPDTQYF. The CDR3 bases are TGTGCCAGCAGCCAAGATCGGACAGGGGGCCCAGATACGCAGTATTTT. V usage is TRBV4-2 and J usage is TRBJ2-3, with 11 bases fitting TRBD1. The CDR3 has 16 amino acids. V shed 0 bases and J 4 bases; nucleotides not matched to a gene: 3. Germline lookup yields CDR1 LGHNA and CDR2 YNFKEQ.

J is TRBJ2-3 and V is TRBV10-3; tentative D call: TRBD1 (5 bases). This CDR3 region has 14 residues. V dropped 7 bases and J dropped 9 bases, with 20 bases sitting between them. In germline, CDR1 is ENHRY, CDR2 SYGVKD. This CDR3 is CAITLDTNQGTQYF. The CDR3 DNA is TGTGCCATCACCCTGGACACGAACCAAGGGACGCAGTATTTT.

The chain is built from TRBV7-3 and TRBJ2-5, with TRBD2 identical over 13 bases. CDR1 and CDR2 from the germline V gene are SGHTA and FQGTGA. The CDR3 is 15 amino acids. The junction had 5 bases not matched to a gene; V was cut back by 5 bases and J by 5 bases. As DNA, the CDR3 is TGTGCCAGCAGCGAGGGACTAGCGGGGTGGGAGACCCAGTACTTC. Its translation is CASSEGLAGWETQYF.

This clone was detected only once. This chain uses TRBV29-1 with TRBJ1-1, with D unresolved. V gave up 2 bases and J gave up 6 bases, with 13 bases separating them. The CDR3 covers 13 residues. CDR1 and CDR2 from the germline V gene are SQVTM and ANQGSEA. This CDR3 reads CSVELRFHPEAFF. CDR3 DNA sequence: TGCAGCGTTGAACTACGCTTCCACCCTGAAGCTTTCTTT. Full variable domain (missing parts from reference TRBV29-1 and TRBJ1-1): SAVISQKPSRDICQRGTSLTIQCQVDSQVTMMFWYRQQPGQSLTLIATANQGSEATYESGFVIDKFPISRPNLTFSTLTVSNMSPEDSSIYLCSVELRFHPEAFFGQGTRLTVV.

The chain recombines TRBV5-5 with TRBJ2-3; 9 bases are shared with TRBD2. V shed 4 bases and J 6 bases; nucleotides not matched to a gene: 15. Germline-derived CDR1 and CDR2 are SGHKS and YYEKEE (reference sequence). CDR3 size: 17 residues. The CDR3 protein is CASSRLTSGALSDTQYF. The CDR3 nucleotides read TGTGCCAGCAGCCGATTGACTAGCGGAGCGCTCAGCGATACGCAGTATTTT. Looking up the rest from reference TRBV5-5 and TRBJ2-3 gives the full variable domain: DAGVTQSPTHLIKTRGQQVTLRCSPISGHKSVSWYQQVLGQGPQFIFQYYEKEERGRGNFPDRFSARQFPNYSSELNVNALLLGDSALYLCASSRLTSGALSDTQYFGPGTRLTVL.

This clone has just one count. This chain connects TRBV5-1 to TRBJ1-2, with TRBD1 as a possible D gene (5 bases). This CDR3 is built from 14 residues. V dropped 2 bases and J dropped 3 bases, with 11 bases sitting between them. The germline CDR1 and CDR2 sequences are SGHRS and YFSETQ. The CDR3 region has the DNA TGCGCCAGCAGCTTCTCAGGGCCAGACTATGGCTACACCTTC. Amino acids: CASSFSGPDYGYTF.

The CDR3 nucleotides read TGCGCCAGCAGCCAAGATCGGGGGGAGAGGACAGATACGCAGTATTTT. This translates into CASSQDRGERTDTQYF. This chain links TRBV4-1 with TRBJ2-3; 7 bases match TRBD2. V was pared by 0 bases and J by 3 bases, with 6 bases of the junction left unmatched. The germline V gene has CDR1 MGHRA and CDR2 YSYEKL. The CDR3 is 16 amino acids.